This record looks at one T cell receptor (beta chain) sequence and its context. Its specificity is not known. This record comes from a study of T cell responses to AZD1222 COVID-19 vaccine. Method: immunoSEQ multiplex PCR; TCRdb's copy keeps in-frame clones and lacks some. Seen here are tens of thousands of clones, approximately 86% observed once, and the top ten hold over 15%. V was cut by 3 bases and J by 3 bases, with 11 bases left in between. CDR3 length: 13 residues. Germline assignment: CDR1 GTSNPN and CDR2 SVGIG (reference sequence). Study-wide results and limits: Among vaccine-associated CD4 TCRs, coverage spanned spike, with dominance at 160-218 and 743-854. With two AZD1222 doses given, Spike-specific TCR breadth and depth both rose. Variant regions that are unmutated are reportedly the target of nearly half of spike-specific TCRs. White British donors predominated, females outnumbered males, and clonal diversity was possibly underestimated.

This receptor was taken from an adult in good health. The chain uses TRBV30 and TRBJ1-2; D gene unclear. Sample: peripheral blood, taken on day 0 of AZD1222 vaccination. DNA for the CDR3: TGTGCCTGGAGCCCCGGGGTCTACTATGGCTACACCTTC. Translating gives CAWSPGVYYGYTF.